This T cell receptor (beta chain) is drawn from a study of Ad26.COV2.S vaccination and SARS-CoV-2 variants. For the study at large: By the intramuscular route, Ad26.COV2.S was given once, or twice 56 days apart.

The J segment lost 3 bases and the V segment lost 0 bases, leaving 6 bases of the junction unmatched. This CDR3 contains 16 residues. Germline assignment: CDR1 MGHRA and CDR2 YSYEKL. Clones were read by immunoSEQ multiplex PCR, and TCRdb kept only the in-frame ones, dropping some. Of fewer than 400,000 clones in the sample, about nine tenths are singletons; the top ten hold 3.5%. As regards this clone: No antigen is known for it.

The treatment is: 15 to 20 received Ad26.COV2.S at low or high dose, single or two shots; about 5 received placebo; per-sample allocation not given. Collection of samples fell on day 63 after the first vaccine or placebo injection. Vaccine was an Ad26 vector expressing Wuhan-strain SARS-CoV-2 spike. The study, taken as a whole, reports: Vaccine recipients showed a spike-specific TCR breadth that was higher than in placebo recipients. The TCR breadth and depth analyses may have produced an underestimate of total T cell responses.

The receptor's source is a person aged 18 to 65 who received the Ad26.COV2.S COVID-19 vaccine or a placebo. The chain uses TRBV4-1 and TRBJ2-5, with 8 bases lining up with TRBD2. Source: peripheral blood, taken in a trial of Ad26.COV2.S vaccine versus placebo. This CDR3 is CASSQESGGLEETQYF. The DNA of the CDR3 is TGCGCCAGCAGCCAAGAGTCGGGGGGGCTGGAAGAGACCCAGTACTTC.